This T cell receptor (beta chain) originates from a study of T cell changes during pregnancy in multiple sclerosis. Here immunoSEQ multiplex PCR was the method, and the copy in TCRdb shows in-frame clones only, minus some. The table shows nearly 80,000 clones, with around nine tenths occurring only once. V lost 6 bases and J 8 bases, leaving 17 bases between the germline ends. This CDR3 is 13 amino acids long. In germline, CDR1 is SGHRS, CDR2 YFSETQ. The sequencing here drew on CD4+ T cells from peripheral blood mononuclear cells, taken before pregnancy. This sequence joins TRBV5-1 and TRBJ1-2, with D perhaps TRBD1 (5 bases). The source is a female donor with multiple sclerosis, enrolled in a pregnancy study. CDR3: CASMGLRDRGYTF. As DNA, the CDR3 is TGCGCCAGCATGGGACTGCGAGACCGGGGCTACACCTTC.